This note documents a single T cell receptor (beta chain) sequence. This specimen belongs to a study of T cell changes during pregnancy in multiple sclerosis. V was shortened by 5 bases and J by 7 bases, with 17 bases between the two germline ends. This CDR3 region has 15 residues. Germline CDR1 reads LGHNT; CDR2 reads FRNRAP. Sequencing was performed with immunoSEQ multiplex PCR; in TCRdb, only in-frame clones are kept and a portion is missing. The table lists some 40,000 clones, 70% to 90% of them singletons. The sample consisted of CD4+ T cells from peripheral blood mononuclear cells, taken in the first trimester of pregnancy. The sequence derives from a female donor with multiple sclerosis, enrolled in a pregnancy study. The rearrangement links TRBV12-5 to TRBJ1-4; possibly TRBD1 for D (5 bases). The CDR3 region is CASGLGVGRSEKLFF. For the CDR3, the DNA is TGTGCTAGTGGTCTGGGGGTGGGGAGGAGTGAAAAACTGTTTTTT.